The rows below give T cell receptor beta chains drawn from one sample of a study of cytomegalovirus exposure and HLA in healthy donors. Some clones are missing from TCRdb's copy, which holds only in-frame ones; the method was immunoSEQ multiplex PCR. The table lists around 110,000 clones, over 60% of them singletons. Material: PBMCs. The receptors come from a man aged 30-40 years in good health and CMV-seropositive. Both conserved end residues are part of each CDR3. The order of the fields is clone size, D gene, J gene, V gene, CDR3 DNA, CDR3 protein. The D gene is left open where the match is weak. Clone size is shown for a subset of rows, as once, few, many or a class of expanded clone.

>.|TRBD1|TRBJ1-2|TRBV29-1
TGCAGCGTGAGGGACAGTTATGGCTACCCCTTC
CSVRDSYGYPF
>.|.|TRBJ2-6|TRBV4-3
TGCGCCAGCAGCCGATCCGGACAGACTGGGGCCAACGTCCTGACTTTC
CASSRSGQTGANVLTF
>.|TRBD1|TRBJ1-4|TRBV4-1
TGCGCCAGCAGCCAACTACAGGGGTTTAATGAAAAACTGTTTTTT
CASSQLQGFNEKLFF
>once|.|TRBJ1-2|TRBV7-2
TGTGCCAGCAGCCTTCGGGGGGGTCCCAACTATGGCTACACCTTC
CASSLRGGPNYGYTF
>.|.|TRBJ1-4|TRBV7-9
TGTTCCAGCAGCCACACCGGGGGGTCTAATGAAAAACTGTTTTTT
CSSSHTGGSNEKLFF
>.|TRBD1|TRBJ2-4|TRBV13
TGTGCCAGCAGCTACCTCGTCCAGGGGGAAAACATTCAGTACTTC
CASSYLVQGENIQYF
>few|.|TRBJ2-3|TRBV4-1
TGCGCCAGCAGCCAAGGCCAGGGCTCTCAAAGCACAGATACGCAGTATTTT
CASSQGQGSQSTDTQYF
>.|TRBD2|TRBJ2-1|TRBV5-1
TGCGCCAGCAGCCTTGGGACTAGCGGGATCTACAATGAGCAGTTCTTC
CASSLGTSGIYNEQFF
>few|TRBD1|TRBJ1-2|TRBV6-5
TGTGCCAGCAGTTCCACGGGGGACAGGGCTCCCTATGGCTACACCTTC
CASSSTGDRAPYGYTF
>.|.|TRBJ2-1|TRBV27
TGTGCCAGCAGCACGACACCCTACAATGAGCAGTTCTTC
CASSTTPYNEQFF
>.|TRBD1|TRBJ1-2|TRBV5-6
TGTGCCAGCAGTATGACAGGGGGAGCCCTTTGGGGCTACACCTTC
CASSMTGGALWGYTF
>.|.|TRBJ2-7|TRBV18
TGTGCCAGCTCCTCGCATCACGAGCAGTACTTC
CASSSHHEQYF
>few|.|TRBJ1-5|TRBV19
TGTGCCAGTGTGGGGGGATATAGCAATCAGCCCCAGCATTTT
CASVGGYSNQPQHF
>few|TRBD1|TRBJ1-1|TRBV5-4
TGTGCCAGCAGCTCACCAGGGGGCGCGAACACTGAAGCTTTCTTT
CASSSPGGANTEAFF
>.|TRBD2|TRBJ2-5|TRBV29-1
TGCAGCGCCGAGACTAGCGGGGGTTCTGAGACCCAGTACTTC
CSAETSGGSETQYF